This is a list of T cell receptor beta chains from one sample in a study of blood T cells in healthy people across ages. TCRdb fed the 5' RACE reads into MiXCR, producing one record per CDR3 protein. Here the sample spans 700,000 to 1,000,000 distinct CDR3 sequences, around two fifths being singletons. Sequencing was carried out using blood. The source is a man aged 55 to 69 in good health. CDR3s include the opening cysteine and the closing phenylalanine or tryptophan. Each record gives: V gene, J gene, D gene, clone size, CDR3 protein, CDR3 DNA. The D gene is left open where the match is weak. Size is omitted from some rows. Given values are once, few, many or a class for expanded clones.

V gene: TRBV29-1; J gene: TRBJ2-1; D gene: .; clone size: many; CDR3 protein: CSVVLWGGGNEQFF; CDR3 DNA: TGCAGCGTTGTGCTGTGGGGAGGAGGCAATGAGCAGTTCTTC
V gene: TRBV7-8; J gene: TRBJ2-6; D gene: .; clone size: few; CDR3 protein: CASSPTVGANVLTF; CDR3 DNA: TGTGCCAGCAGCCCGACGGTAGGGGCCAACGTCCTGACTTTC
V gene: TRBV4-1; J gene: TRBJ1-4; D gene: TRBD1; clone size: .; CDR3 protein: CASSQNRGRNEKLFF; CDR3 DNA: TGCGCCAGCAGCCAAAACAGGGGGCGGAATGAAAAACTGTTTTTT
V gene: TRBV6-2/TRBV6-3; J gene: TRBJ2-5; D gene: TRBD2; clone size: .; CDR3 protein: CASRGLAGIQETQYF; CDR3 DNA: TGTGCCAGCAGGGGACTAGCGGGGATACAAGAGACCCAGTACTTC
V gene: TRBV4-3; J gene: TRBJ1-2; D gene: .; clone size: few; CDR3 protein: CASSQVPRDTHYGYTF; CDR3 DNA: TGCGCCAGCAGCCAAGTGCCCCGGGACACTCACTATGGCTACACCTTC
V gene: TRBV15; J gene: TRBJ2-1; D gene: .; clone size: .; CDR3 protein: CATSRDPPSRTRGGAGEQFF; CDR3 DNA: TGTGCCACCAGCAGAGATCCGCCCTCAAGGACAAGGGGCGGAGCAGGTGAGCAGTTCTTC
V gene: TRBV7-2; J gene: TRBJ2-7; D gene: .; clone size: .; CDR3 protein: CASSFSLPSTYEQYF; CDR3 DNA: TGTGCCAGCAGCTTTAGTCTCCCGAGTACCTACGAGCAGTACTTC
V gene: TRBV5-1; J gene: TRBJ1-2; D gene: TRBD1; clone size: .; CDR3 protein: CASSAGTALIDGYTF; CDR3 DNA: TGCGCCAGCAGCGCCGGGACAGCCCTCATCGATGGCTACACCTTC
V gene: TRBV25-1; J gene: TRBJ2-3; D gene: TRBD1; clone size: .; CDR3 protein: CASADRADTQYF; CDR3 DNA: TGTGCCAGCGCCGACAGGGCGGATACGCAGTATTTT
V gene: TRBV7-9; J gene: TRBJ2-7; D gene: .; clone size: few; CDR3 protein: CASSPRDTVGYEQYF; CDR3 DNA: TGTGCCAGCAGCCCCCGGGACACCGTGGGATACGAGCAGTACTTC
V gene: TRBV7-8; J gene: TRBJ2-5; D gene: TRBD2; clone size: few; CDR3 protein: CASSLTATQRGSAETQYF; CDR3 DNA: TGTGCCAGCAGCTTGACCGCAACCCAGCGGGGCTCAGCAGAGACCCAGTACTTC
V gene: TRBV9; J gene: TRBJ1-2; D gene: .; clone size: few; CDR3 protein: CASSVQGNQYGYTF; CDR3 DNA: TGTGCCAGCAGCGTTCAGGGGAACCAATATGGCTACACCTTC
V gene: TRBV30; J gene: TRBJ2-5; D gene: .; clone size: few; CDR3 protein: CAWSDGSHETQYF; CDR3 DNA: TGTGCCTGGAGTGATGGGTCCCATGAGACCCAGTACTTC
V gene: TRBV18; J gene: TRBJ2-5; D gene: .; clone size: .; CDR3 protein: CASSPLPSTGLQETQYF; CDR3 DNA: TGTGCCAGCTCACCACTCCCCTCGACAGGCCTGCAAGAGACCCAGTACTTC
V gene: TRBV7-3; J gene: TRBJ2-3; D gene: TRBD1; clone size: many; CDR3 protein: CASRRQGRSDTQYF; CDR3 DNA: TGTGCCAGCAGAAGACAGGGGCGGTCAGATACGCAGTATTTT
V gene: TRBV25-1; J gene: TRBJ2-7; D gene: .; clone size: .; CDR3 protein: CARSEKVGGEQYF; CDR3 DNA: TGTGCCCGCAGTGAAAAGGTGGGAGGCGAGCAGTACTTC